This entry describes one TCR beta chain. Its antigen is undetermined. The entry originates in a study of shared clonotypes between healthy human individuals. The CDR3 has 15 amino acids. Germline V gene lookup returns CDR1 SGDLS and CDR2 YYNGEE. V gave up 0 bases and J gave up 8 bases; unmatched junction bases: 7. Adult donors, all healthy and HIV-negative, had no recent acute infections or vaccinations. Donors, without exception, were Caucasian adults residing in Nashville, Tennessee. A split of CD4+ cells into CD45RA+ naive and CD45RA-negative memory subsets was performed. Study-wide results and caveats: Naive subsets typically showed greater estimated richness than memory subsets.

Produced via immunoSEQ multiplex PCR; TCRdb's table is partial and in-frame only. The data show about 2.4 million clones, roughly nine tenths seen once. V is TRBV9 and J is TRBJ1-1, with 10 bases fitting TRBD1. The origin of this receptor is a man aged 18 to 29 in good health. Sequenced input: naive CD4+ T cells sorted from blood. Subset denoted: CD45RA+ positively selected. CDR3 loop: CASSVDGTGAREAFF. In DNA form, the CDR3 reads TGTGCCAGCAGCGTAGATGGGACAGGGGCGCGGGAAGCTTTCTTT.